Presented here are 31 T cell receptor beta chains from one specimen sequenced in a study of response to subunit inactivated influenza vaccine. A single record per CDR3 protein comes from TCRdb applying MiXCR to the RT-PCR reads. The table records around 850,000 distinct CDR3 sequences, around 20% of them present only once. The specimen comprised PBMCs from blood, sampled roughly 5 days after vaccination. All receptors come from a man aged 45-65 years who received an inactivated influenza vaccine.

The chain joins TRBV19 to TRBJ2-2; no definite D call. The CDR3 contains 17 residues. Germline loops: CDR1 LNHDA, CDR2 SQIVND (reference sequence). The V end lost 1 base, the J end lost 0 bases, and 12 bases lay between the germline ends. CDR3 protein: CASSIGLDSANTGELFF. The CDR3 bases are TGTGCCAGTAGTATAGGTCTCGATTCCGCGAACACCGGGGAGCTGTTTTTT.

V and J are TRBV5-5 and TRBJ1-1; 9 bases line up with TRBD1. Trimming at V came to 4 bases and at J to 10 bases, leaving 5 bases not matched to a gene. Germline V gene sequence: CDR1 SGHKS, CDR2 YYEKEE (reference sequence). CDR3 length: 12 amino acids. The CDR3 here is CASSRDRVRAFF. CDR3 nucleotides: TGTGCCAGCAGCCGGGACAGGGTTCGAGCTTTCTTT.

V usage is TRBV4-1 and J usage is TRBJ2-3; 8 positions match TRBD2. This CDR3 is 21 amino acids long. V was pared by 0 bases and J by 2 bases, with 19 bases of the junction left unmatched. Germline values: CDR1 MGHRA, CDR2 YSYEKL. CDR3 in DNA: TGCGCCAGCAGCCAAGATCGGATGGGGTTCGGGACTAGAGGGGTCACAGATACGCAGTATTTT. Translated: CASSQDRMGFGTRGVTDTQYF.

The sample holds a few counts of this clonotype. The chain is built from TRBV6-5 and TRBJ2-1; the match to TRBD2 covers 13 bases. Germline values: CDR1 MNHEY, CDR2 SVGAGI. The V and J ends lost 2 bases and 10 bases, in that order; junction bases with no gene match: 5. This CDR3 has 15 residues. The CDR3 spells CASSYRTSGSTEQFF. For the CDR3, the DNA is TGTGCCAGCAGTTACCGGACTAGCGGGAGTACGGAGCAGTTCTTC.

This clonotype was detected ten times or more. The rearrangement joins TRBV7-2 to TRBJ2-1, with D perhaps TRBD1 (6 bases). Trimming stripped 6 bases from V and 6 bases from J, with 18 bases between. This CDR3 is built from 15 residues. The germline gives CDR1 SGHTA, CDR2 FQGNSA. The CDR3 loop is CASSSGQFQGNEQFF. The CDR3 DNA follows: TGTGCCAGCAGTTCTGGACAGTTCCAAGGCAATGAGCAGTTCTTC.

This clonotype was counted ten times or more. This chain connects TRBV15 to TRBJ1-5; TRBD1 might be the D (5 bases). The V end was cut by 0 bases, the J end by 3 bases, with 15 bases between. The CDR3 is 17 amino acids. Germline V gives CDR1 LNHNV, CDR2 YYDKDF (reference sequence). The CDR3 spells CATSRDGYATVNQPQHF. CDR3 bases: TGTGCCACCAGCAGAGATGGTTATGCGACAGTCAATCAGCCCCAGCATTTT.

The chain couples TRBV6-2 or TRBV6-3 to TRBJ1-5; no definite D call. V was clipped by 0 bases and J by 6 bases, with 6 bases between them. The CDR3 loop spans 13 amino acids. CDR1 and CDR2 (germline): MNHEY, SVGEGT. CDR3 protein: CASSYSRAQPQHF. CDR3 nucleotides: TGTGCCAGCAGTTACTCGAGGGCTCAGCCCCAGCATTTT.

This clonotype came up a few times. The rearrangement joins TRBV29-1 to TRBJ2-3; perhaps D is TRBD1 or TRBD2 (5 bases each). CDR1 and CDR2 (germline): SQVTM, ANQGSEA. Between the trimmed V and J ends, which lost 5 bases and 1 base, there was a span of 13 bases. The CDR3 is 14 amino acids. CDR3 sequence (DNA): TGCAGCGTTTCGGCAGGGAGAGGCACAGATACGCAGTATTTT. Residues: CSVSAGRGTDTQYF.

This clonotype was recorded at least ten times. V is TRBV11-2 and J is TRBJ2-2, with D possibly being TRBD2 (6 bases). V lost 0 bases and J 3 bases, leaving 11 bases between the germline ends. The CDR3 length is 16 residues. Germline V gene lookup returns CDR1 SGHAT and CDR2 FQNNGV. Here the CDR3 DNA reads TGTGCCAGCAGCTTAGATCCGGGGGTGGACACCGGGGAGCTGTTTTTT. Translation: CASSLDPGVDTGELFF. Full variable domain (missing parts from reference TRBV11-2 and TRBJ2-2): EAGVAQSPRYKIIEKRQSVAFWCNPISGHATLYWYQQILGQGPKLLIQFQNNGVVDDSQLPKDRFSAERLKGVDSTLKIQPAKLEDSAVYLCASSLDPGVDTGELFFGEGSRLTVL.

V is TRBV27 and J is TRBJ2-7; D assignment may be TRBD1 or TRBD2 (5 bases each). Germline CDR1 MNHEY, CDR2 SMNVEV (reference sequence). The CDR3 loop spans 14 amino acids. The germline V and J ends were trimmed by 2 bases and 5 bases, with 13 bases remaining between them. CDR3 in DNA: TGTGCCAGCAGTTTAGGGGGACCCCCCAACGAGCAGTACTTC. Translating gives CASSLGGPPNEQYF.

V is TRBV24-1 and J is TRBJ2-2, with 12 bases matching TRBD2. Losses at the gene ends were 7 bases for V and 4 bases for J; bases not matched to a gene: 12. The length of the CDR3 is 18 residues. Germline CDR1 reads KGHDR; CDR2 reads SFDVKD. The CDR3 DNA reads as TGTGCCACCAGACTAGCGGGGGGCCCGACGCGAGGCACCGGGGAGCTGTTTTTT. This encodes CATRLAGGPTRGTGELFF.

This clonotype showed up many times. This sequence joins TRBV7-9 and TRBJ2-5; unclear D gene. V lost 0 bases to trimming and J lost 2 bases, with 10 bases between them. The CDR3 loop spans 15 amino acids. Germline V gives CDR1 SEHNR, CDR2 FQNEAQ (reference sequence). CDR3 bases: TGTGCCAGCAGCTTAGCGTCCGGGTTTCAAGAGACCCAGTACTTC. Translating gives CASSLASGFQETQYF.

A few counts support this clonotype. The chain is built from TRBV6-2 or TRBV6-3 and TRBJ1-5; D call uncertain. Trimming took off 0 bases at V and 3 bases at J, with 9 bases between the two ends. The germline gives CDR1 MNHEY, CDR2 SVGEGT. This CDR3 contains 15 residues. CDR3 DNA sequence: TGTGCCAGCAGTTACTCCGGGGTTAACAATCAGCCCCAGCATTTT. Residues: CASSYSGVNNQPQHF.

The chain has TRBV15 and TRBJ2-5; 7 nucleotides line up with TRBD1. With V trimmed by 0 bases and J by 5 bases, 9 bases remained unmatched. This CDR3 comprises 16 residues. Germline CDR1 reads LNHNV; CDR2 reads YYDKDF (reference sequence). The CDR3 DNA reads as TGTGCCACCAGCAGAGAAAGAACAGGGGCGGTCGAGACCCAGTACTTC. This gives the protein CATSRERTGAVETQYF. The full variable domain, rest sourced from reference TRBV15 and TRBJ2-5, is DAMVIQNPRYQVTQFGKPVTLSCSQTLNHNVMYWYQQKSSQAPKLLFHYYDKDFNNEADTPDNFQSRRPNTSFCFLDIRSPGLGDTAMYLCATSRERTGAVETQYFGPGTRLLVL.

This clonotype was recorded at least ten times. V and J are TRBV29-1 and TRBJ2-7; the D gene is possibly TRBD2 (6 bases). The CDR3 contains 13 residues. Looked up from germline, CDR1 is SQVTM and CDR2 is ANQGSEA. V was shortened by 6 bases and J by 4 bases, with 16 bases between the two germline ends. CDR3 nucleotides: TGCAGCGTCTTGGGGGGAGTCACGTACGAGCAGTACTTC. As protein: CSVLGGVTYEQYF.

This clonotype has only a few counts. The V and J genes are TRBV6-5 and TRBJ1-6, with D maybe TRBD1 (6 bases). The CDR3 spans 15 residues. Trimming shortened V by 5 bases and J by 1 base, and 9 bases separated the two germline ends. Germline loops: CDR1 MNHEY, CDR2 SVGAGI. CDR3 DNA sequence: TGTGCCAGCAGTCACAGGGTATCCTATAATTCACCCCTCCACTTT. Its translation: CASSHRVSYNSPLHF.

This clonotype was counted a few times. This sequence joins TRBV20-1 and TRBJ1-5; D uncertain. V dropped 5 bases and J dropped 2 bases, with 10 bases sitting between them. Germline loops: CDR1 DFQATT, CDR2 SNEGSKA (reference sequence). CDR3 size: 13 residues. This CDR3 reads CSAWEEGNQPQHF. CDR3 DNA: TGCAGTGCTTGGGAGGAGGGCAATCAGCCCCAGCATTTT.

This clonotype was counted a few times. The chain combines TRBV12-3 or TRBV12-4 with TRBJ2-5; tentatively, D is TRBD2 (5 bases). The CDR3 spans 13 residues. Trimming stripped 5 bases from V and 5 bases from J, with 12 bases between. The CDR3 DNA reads TGTGCCAGCAGTCGCGGACTTGTTGAGACCCAGTACTTC. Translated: CASSRGLVETQYF.

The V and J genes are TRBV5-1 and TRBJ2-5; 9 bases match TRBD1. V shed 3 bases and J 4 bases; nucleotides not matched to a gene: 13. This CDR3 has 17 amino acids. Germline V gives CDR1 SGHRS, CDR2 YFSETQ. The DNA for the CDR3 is TGCGCCAGCAGCTCGGACAGGGGTCTTGCGCTTTCAGAGACCCAGTACTTC. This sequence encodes CASSSDRGLALSETQYF.

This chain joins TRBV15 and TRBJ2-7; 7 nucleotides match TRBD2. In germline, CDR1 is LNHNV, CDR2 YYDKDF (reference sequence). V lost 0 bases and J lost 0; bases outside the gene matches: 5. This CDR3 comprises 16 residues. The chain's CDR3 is CATSRDPSGSSYEQYF. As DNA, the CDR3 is TGTGCCACCAGCAGAGATCCTAGCGGCAGCTCCTACGAGCAGTACTTC.

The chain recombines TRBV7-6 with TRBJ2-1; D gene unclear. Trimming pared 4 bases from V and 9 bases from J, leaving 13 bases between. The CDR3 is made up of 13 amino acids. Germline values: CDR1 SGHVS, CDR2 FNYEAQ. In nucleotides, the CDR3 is TGTGCCAGCAGCTCCGGACCCATGGGTGAGCAGTTCTTC. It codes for CASSSGPMGEQFF.

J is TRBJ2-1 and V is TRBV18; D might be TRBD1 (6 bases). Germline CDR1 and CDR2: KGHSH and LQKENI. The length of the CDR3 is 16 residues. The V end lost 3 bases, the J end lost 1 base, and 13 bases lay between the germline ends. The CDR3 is CASSPAQGLSYNEQFF. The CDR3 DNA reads TGTGCCAGCTCACCGGCACAGGGCTTATCCTACAATGAGCAGTTCTTC.

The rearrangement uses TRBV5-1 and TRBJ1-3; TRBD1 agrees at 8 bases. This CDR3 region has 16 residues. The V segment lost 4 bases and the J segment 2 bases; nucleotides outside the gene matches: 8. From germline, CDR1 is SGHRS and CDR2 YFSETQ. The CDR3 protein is CASSLDRERPGNTIYF. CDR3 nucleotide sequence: TGCGCCAGCAGCCTGGACAGGGAGCGGCCTGGAAACACCATATATTTT.

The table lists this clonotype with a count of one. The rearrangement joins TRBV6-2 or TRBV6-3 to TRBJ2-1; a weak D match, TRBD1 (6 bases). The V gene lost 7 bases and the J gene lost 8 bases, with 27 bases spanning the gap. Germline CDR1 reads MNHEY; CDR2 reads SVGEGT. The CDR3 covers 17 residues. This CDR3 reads CASTSAPDRFLVDEQFF. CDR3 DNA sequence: TGTGCCAGCACCTCCGCCCCCGACAGGTTCTTGGTCGATGAGCAGTTCTTC.

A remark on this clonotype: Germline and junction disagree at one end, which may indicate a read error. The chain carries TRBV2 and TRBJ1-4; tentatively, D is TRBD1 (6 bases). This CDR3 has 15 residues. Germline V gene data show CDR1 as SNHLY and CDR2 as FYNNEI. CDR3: CASSDRSRGSEKLFF. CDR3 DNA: TGTGCCAGCAGTGACAGGAGCAGGGGAAGTGAAAAACTGTTCTTT.

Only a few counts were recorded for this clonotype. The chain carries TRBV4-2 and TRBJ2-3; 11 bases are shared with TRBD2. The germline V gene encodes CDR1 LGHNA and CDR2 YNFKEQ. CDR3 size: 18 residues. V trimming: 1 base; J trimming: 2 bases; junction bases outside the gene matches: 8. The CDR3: CASSQGSLAGGYTDTQYF. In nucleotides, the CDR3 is TGTGCCAGCAGCCAAGGGAGTCTAGCGGGGGGATACACAGATACGCAGTATTTT.

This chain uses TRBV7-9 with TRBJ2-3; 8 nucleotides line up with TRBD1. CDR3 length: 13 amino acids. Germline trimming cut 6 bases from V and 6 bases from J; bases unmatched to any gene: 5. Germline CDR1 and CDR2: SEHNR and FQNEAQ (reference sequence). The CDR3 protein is CASRPTGVDTQYF. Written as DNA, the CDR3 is TGTGCCAGCAGGCCGACAGGGGTTGATACGCAGTATTTT. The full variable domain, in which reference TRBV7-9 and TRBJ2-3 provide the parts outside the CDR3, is DTGVSQNPRHKITKRGQNVTFRCDPISEHNRLYWYRQTLGQGPEFLTYFQNEAQLEKSRLLSDRFSAERPKGSFSTLEIQRTEQGDSAMYLCASRPTGVDTQYFGPGTRLTVL.

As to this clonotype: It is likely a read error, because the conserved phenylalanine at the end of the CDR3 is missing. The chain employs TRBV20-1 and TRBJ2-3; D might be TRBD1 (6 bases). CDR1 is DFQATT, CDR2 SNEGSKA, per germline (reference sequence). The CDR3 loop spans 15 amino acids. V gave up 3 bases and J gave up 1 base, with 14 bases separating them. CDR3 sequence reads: CSASTSRGGTDTQYL. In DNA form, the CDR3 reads TGCAGTGCTAGCACGTCCAGGGGAGGCACAGATACGCAGTATTTA.

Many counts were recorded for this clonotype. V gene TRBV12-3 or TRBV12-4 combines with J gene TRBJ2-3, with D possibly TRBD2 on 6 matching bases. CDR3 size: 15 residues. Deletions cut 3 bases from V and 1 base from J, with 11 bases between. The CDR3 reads CASSFSGRRTDTQYF. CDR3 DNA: TGTGCCAGCAGTTTTTCGGGGAGGCGCACAGATACGCAGTATTTT.

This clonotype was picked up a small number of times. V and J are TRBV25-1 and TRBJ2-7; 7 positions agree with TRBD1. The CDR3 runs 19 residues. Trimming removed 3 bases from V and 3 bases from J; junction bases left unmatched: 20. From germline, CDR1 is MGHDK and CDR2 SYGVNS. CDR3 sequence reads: CASSDPQKSRQGIGYEQYF. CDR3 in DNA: TGTGCCAGCAGTGACCCTCAAAAGTCTCGACAGGGAATCGGCTACGAGCAGTACTTC.

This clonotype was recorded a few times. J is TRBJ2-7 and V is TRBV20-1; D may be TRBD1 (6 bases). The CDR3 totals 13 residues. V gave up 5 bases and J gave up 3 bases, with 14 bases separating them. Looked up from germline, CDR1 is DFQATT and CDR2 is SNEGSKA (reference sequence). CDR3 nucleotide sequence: TGCAGTGCTCTCCGGACAGAACGCTACGAGCAGTACTTC. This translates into CSALRTERYEQYF.